Listed below are T cell receptor beta chains from one sample, sequenced in a study of T-cell memory formation after mild COVID-19. One entry per CDR3 protein, called by TCRdb with MiXCR from the 5' RACE reads. The profile covers 250,000 to 350,000 distinct CDR3 sequences, with approximately 14% appearing a single time and about 21% taken by the ten largest. The sequenced material came from PBMCs or a T cell subset sorted from them (not recorded which). The receptors were sampled from a man aged 18 to 29 who had mild COVID-19 (a few samples of this study predate the infection). Cell type and time point are not known. Both conserved end residues are part of each CDR3. The D gene is left open where the match is weak. Only part of the rows carry a size: once, few, many, or a class if the clone is expanded.

v_gene	abundance	d_gene	j_gene	CDR3nt	CDR3aa
TRBV12-3/TRBV12-4	.	TRBD2	TRBJ2-5	TGTGCCACCAGGGACGGGGGGGCCAGAGAGACCCAGTACTTC	CATRDGGARETQYF
TRBV2	.	.	TRBJ1-5	TGTGCCAGCAGACGGGACGAAGGTTTATATCAGCCCCAGCATTTT	CASRRDEGLYQPQHF
TRBV10-3	few	.	TRBJ1-1	TGTGCCATCAGTACCACAGGGAGAGGCACTGAAGCTTTCTTT	CAISTTGRGTEAFF
TRBV3-1	.	.	TRBJ1-2	TGTGCCAGCAGCCAGTACGGGACTGCTAACTATGGCTACACCTTC	CASSQYGTANYGYTF
TRBV9	many	TRBD2	TRBJ2-1	TGTGCCAGCAGCGCCCAGACTAGCGGGGGGGTACGAGTATCTTACAATGAGCAGTTCTTC	CASSAQTSGGVRVSYNEQFF
TRBV10-2	.	.	TRBJ2-7	TGCGCCAGCAGTATCACTGCTAGCTCCTACGAGCAGTACTTC	CASSITASSYEQYF
TRBV6-5	.	TRBD1	TRBJ2-7	TGTGCCAGCAGTTACGGGCGACAGGGTAACGAGCAGTACTTC	CASSYGRQGNEQYF
TRBV6-2/TRBV6-3	few	TRBD1	TRBJ2-7	TGTGCCAGCAGATCTCGAGGGACAGACTCCCACGAGCAGTACTTC	CASRSRGTDSHEQYF
TRBV6-2/TRBV6-3	few	.	TRBJ1-1	TGTGCCAGCAGTTACTCAGGGCAGAGTGAAGCTTTCTTT	CASSYSGQSEAFF
TRBV11-3	few	.	TRBJ2-7	TGTGCCAGCAGCGACGGAGGAATTTCCTACGAGCAGTACTTC	CASSDGGISYEQYF
TRBV4-3	.	.	TRBJ1-1	TGCGCCAGCAGCCAAGGGGGCGTGGGGAGGGTTGACACTGAAGCTTTCTTT	CASSQGGVGRVDTEAFF
TRBV9	few	.	TRBJ2-3	TGTGCCAGCAGCGCGCAGGGAGTACCCACAGATACGCAGTATTTT	CASSAQGVPTDTQYF